The present entry profiles one T cell receptor (beta chain) with its context. Antigen unknown. This sample was taken from a study of shared clonotypes between healthy human individuals. Background on the study: Three plates were used per donor for CD4 naive, three for CD4 memory, two for CD8 naive and one for CD8 memory. Study-wide results and limits: Non-shared clonotypes were found to have lower generation probabilities than the clonotypes that were shared by all four of the sorted-subset donors. Clonotype sharing across donors was expected to vary with sequencing depth.

Deep-level assay runs were performed. Some clones are missing from TCRdb's copy, which holds only in-frame ones; the method was immunoSEQ multiplex PCR. The table shows just over 2,000,000 clones, with about 95% occurring only once. The CDR3 runs to 16 residues. The V end was cut by 2 bases, the J end by 0 bases, with 13 bases between. The germline V gene has CDR1 KGHSH and CDR2 LQKENI. This chain joins TRBV18 and TRBJ1-1; the D is unclear. What was sequenced was naive CD4+ T cells sorted from blood. Documented subset: CD45RA+ positively selected. This sequence was found in a man aged 18 to 30 in good health. CDR3 in DNA: TGTGCCAGCTCACCAGGTGGTGGAGCCATGAACACTGAAGCTTTCTTT. Translation: CASSPGGGAMNTEAFF.